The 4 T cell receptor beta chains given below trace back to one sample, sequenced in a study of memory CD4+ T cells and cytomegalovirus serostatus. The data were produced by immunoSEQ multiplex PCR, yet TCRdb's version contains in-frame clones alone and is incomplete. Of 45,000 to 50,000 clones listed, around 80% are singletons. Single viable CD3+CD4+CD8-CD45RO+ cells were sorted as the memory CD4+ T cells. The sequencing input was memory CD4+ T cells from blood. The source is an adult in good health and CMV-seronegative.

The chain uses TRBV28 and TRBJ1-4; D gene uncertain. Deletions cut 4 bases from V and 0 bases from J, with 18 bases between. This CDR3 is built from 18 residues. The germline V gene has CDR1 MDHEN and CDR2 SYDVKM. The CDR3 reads CASSSALVGQATNEKLFF. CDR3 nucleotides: TGTGCCAGCAGTTCCGCCCTCGTAGGTCAAGCAACTAATGAAAAACTGTTTTTT.

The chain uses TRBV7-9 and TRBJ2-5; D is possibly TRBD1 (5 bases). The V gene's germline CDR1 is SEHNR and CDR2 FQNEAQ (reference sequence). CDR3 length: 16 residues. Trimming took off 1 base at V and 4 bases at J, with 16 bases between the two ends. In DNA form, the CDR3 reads TGTGCCAGCAGCTTAGTGTTTCGGACAACGGGAGAGACCCAGTACTTC. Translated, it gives CASSLVFRTTGETQYF.

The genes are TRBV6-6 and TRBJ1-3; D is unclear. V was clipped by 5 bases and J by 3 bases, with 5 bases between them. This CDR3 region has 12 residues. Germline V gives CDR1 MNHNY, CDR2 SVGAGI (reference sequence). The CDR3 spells CASSPGGNTIYF. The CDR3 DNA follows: TGTGCCAGCAGTCCTGGTGGAAACACCATATATTTT.

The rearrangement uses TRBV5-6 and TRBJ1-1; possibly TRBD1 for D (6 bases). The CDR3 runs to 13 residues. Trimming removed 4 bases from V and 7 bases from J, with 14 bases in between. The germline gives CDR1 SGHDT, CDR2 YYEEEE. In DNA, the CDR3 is TGTGCCAGCAGCCGTAAAACAGGGATTGAAGCTTTCTTT. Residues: CASSRKTGIEAFF.